A single sample gave rise to the 32 T cell receptor beta chains below, sequenced in a study of CD8 T cells in ankylosing spondylitis. Points from the study as a whole: For ankylosing spondylitis blood, a TCR beta motif of fewer than 10 highly homologous variants appeared characteristic.

TCRdb ran MiXCR on the 5' RACE reads and lists one entry per CDR3 protein. The data hold 700,000 to 1,000,000 distinct CDR3 sequences, with around 11% observed a single time. No antigen is known for these receptors. Sequencing was performed on blood, either unsorted or a sorted T cell fraction (not recorded which). These receptor sequences come from a male donor with ankylosing spondylitis.

The J gene is TRBJ2-1, the V gene TRBV10-3; D uncertain. Germline-derived CDR1 and CDR2 are ENHRY and SYGVKD. The V and J ends lost 4 bases and 0 bases respectively, with 10 bases between them. The CDR3 consists of 15 residues. CDR3 amino acids: CAISGGSSSYNEQFF. CDR3 nucleotide sequence: TGTGCCATCAGTGGTGGCAGCAGCTCCTACAATGAGCAGTTCTTC.

This rearrangement joins TRBV18 to TRBJ1-6; perhaps TRBD1 as D (5 bases). Germline CDR1 reads KGHSH; CDR2 reads LQKENI. CDR3 size: 14 residues. Trimming cost V 1 base and J 7 bases, with 8 bases left between them. The CDR3 DNA follows: TGTGCCAGCTCACCACTAACAGGAAATTCACCCCTCCACTTT. This codes for CASSPLTGNSPLHF.

This clonotype was picked up a small number of times. The chain has TRBV7-8 and TRBJ2-7, with a possible D match to TRBD1 (5 bases). V lost 1 base and J lost 6, with 10 bases in between. The CDR3 loop spans 13 amino acids. Germline V gene sequence: CDR1 SGHVS, CDR2 FQNEAQ. DNA for the CDR3: TGTGCCAGCAGCTTAGGACAGACGCTCGAGCAGTACTTC. Protein sequence: CASSLGQTLEQYF.

In this sample, this clonotype turned up a few times. The rearrangement uses TRBV28 and TRBJ1-2; a possible D gene is TRBD1 (5 bases). The CDR3 loop spans 14 amino acids. V was trimmed by 3 bases and J by 4 bases, leaving 12 bases between them. Germline lookup yields CDR1 MDHEN and CDR2 SYDVKM. CDR3 protein: CASSFAAGIYGYTF. CDR3 sequence (DNA): TGTGCCAGCAGTTTCGCGGCAGGGATCTATGGCTACACCTTC.

J is TRBJ2-1 and V is TRBV6-1, with 11 positions matching TRBD2. The CDR3 consists of 15 residues. The V gene end was trimmed by 6 bases and the J gene end by 5 bases; junction bases not matched to a gene: 6. The germline V gene encodes CDR1 MNHNS and CDR2 SASEGT. CDR3 nucleotide sequence: TGTGCCAGCAGGCATAGCGGGGGGGCGGACAATGAGCAGTTCTTC. Translated, it gives CASRHSGGADNEQFF.

The chain has TRBV29-1 and TRBJ1-1; the D is unclear. The CDR3 is 12 amino acids. V was clipped by 2 bases and J by 0 bases, with 4 bases between them. Per germline, CDR1 SQVTM and CDR2 ANQGSEA. In nucleotides, the CDR3 is TGCAGCGTTGAATCAATGAACACTGAAGCTTTCTTT. Protein sequence: CSVESMNTEAFF.

This clonotype was recorded at least ten times. This CDR3 reads CSGGGDLYGYTF. The CDR3 nucleotides read TGCAGCGGCGGAGGAGACTTATATGGCTACACCTTC. The J gene is TRBJ1-2, the V gene TRBV29-1; D gene ambiguous. CDR3 length: 12 residues. In germline, CDR1 is SQVTM, CDR2 ANQGSEA. The ends were cut back, 7 bases at V and 5 bases at J, with 14 bases in the middle.

This clonotype was detected ten times or more. This sequence joins TRBV29-1 and TRBJ2-5, with D unresolved. V dropped 3 bases and J dropped 1 base, with 12 bases sitting between them. Germline V gene data show CDR1 as SQVTM and CDR2 as ANQGSEA. The CDR3 is 14 amino acids. CDR3 sequence reads: CSVERIVAQETQYF. The CDR3 DNA follows: TGCAGCGTTGAGCGTATTGTAGCCCAAGAGACCCAGTACTTC.

This clonotype was seen ten or more times. This chain connects TRBV4-3 to TRBJ2-7; a possible D gene is TRBD1 (5 bases). Germline lookup yields CDR1 LGHNA and CDR2 YSLEER. The CDR3 has 13 residues. V was cut by 3 bases and J by 3 bases, with 9 bases left in between. CDR3 in DNA: TGCGCCAGCAGCCACGACAGAGGCTACGAGCAGTACTTC. It translates to CASSHDRGYEQYF.

The chain carries TRBV30 and TRBJ2-1, with TRBD2 matching over 7 bases. Germline CDR1 and CDR2: GTSNPN and SVGIG (reference sequence). Unmatched junction bases numbered 3, after V lost 0 bases and J lost 10 bases. CDR3 length: 12 amino acids. DNA for the CDR3: TGTGCCTGGAGTGTTAGCGGGCTAGAGCAGTTCTTC. This translates into CAWSVSGLEQFF.

This clonotype was counted between two and nine times. This chain uses TRBV5-1 with TRBJ1-5; 9 bases match TRBD1. The V segment lost 0 bases and the J segment 3 bases; nucleotides outside the gene matches: 4. CDR1 and CDR2 (germline): SGHRS, YFSETQ. The CDR3 is 16 residues long. The CDR3, as DNA: TGCGCCAGCAGCTTGGGGGGACAGGGCTTCAATCAGCCCCAGCATTTT. Its protein product is CASSLGGQGFNQPQHF.

This clonotype was detected many times. V and J are TRBV30 and TRBJ2-5; D is unresolved. The CDR3 length is 11 residues. The V and J ends lost 2 bases and 4 bases respectively, with 5 bases between them. Germline V gene sequence: CDR1 GTSNPN, CDR2 SVGIG (reference sequence). The CDR3 DNA sequence: TGTGCCTGGAGTTCAACAGAGACCCAGTACTTC. Translating it yields CAWSSTETQYF.

The gene calls are TRBV20-1 and TRBJ2-7; 10 bases map to TRBD2. This CDR3 spans 17 amino acids. CDR1 and CDR2 from the germline V gene are DFQATT and SNEGSKA (reference sequence). The junction had 13 bases not matched to a gene; V was cut back by 2 bases and J by 3 bases. The CDR3 loop is CSARHREAGGTSYEQYF. CDR3 DNA: TGCAGTGCTAGACATCGCGAAGCGGGAGGGACTAGCTACGAGCAGTACTTC.

This clonotype was found many times. The chain links TRBV7-2 to TRBJ1-5, with D perhaps TRBD1 (6 bases). Germline lookup yields CDR1 SGHTA and CDR2 FQGNSA. The V end lost 2 bases, the J end lost 5 bases, and 10 bases lay between the germline ends. The CDR3 spans 14 residues. CDR3 loop: CASSLYRDDQPQHF. The CDR3 nucleotides read TGTGCCAGCAGCTTATACAGGGATGATCAGCCCCAGCATTTT.

This chain joins TRBV12-3 or TRBV12-4 and TRBJ2-4; D possibly matches TRBD1 or TRBD2 (5 bases each). This CDR3 region has 15 residues. Deletions cut 8 bases from V and 2 bases from J, with 16 bases between. The DNA of the CDR3 is TGTGCCAGCGGGAAAGGCTGGGGGTCCAAAAACATTCAGTACTTC. Encoded protein: CASGKGWGSKNIQYF.

CDR3 loop: CSALYPGNTIYF. CDR3 coding DNA: TGCAGTGCTCTGTACCCTGGAAACACCATATATTTT. V usage is TRBV20-1 and J usage is TRBJ1-3; D gene ambiguous. Germline V gene data show CDR1 as DFQATT and CDR2 as SNEGSKA (reference sequence). Trimming left V 5 bases short and J 2 bases short, with 7 bases between. The CDR3 spans 12 residues.

This clonotype was recorded many times. V and J are TRBV12-3 or TRBV12-4 and TRBJ1-1, with a possible D match to TRBD1 (6 bases). The CDR3 spans 13 residues. V shed 6 bases and J shed 4 bases, with 12 bases lying between them. The CDR3 loop is CASSLGGGTEAFF. As DNA, the CDR3 is TGTGCCAGCAGCTTGGGAGGGGGCACTGAAGCTTTCTTT.

The J gene is TRBJ1-2, the V gene TRBV5-1; D gene unclear. The V gene's germline CDR1 is SGHRS and CDR2 YFSETQ. V dropped 0 bases and J dropped 8 bases, with 17 bases sitting between them. The CDR3 covers 15 residues. The CDR3 DNA reads as TGCGCCAGCAGCTTGGCCGCGGGTCGGGCTCAGGGCTACACCTTC. It yields the protein CASSLAAGRAQGYTF.

This clonotype was counted only a few times. The rearrangement links TRBV9 to TRBJ2-6; TRBD2 might be the D (6 bases). Trimming shortened V by 3 bases and J by 2 bases, and 9 bases separated the two germline ends. This CDR3 region has 15 residues. Germline CDR1 SGDLS, CDR2 YYNGEE. In nucleotides, the CDR3 is TGTGCCAGCAGCGAGGGAGGTACTGGGGCCAACGTCCTGACTTTC. Translating gives CASSEGGTGANVLTF.

This clonotype was detected ten times or more. V usage is TRBV12-3 or TRBV12-4 and J usage is TRBJ2-7; 7 nucleotides line up with TRBD1. CDR3 length: 14 residues. The V and J ends lost 5 bases and 2 bases, in that order; junction bases with no gene match: 6. CDR3 in DNA: TGTGCCAGCAGTAGGGGACAGAAAGCCTACGAGCAGTACTTC. Amino acid sequence: CASSRGQKAYEQYF.

This clonotype was seen only a few times. The V gene is TRBV12-3 or TRBV12-4, the J gene TRBJ1-5; no reliable D call. V was pared by 7 bases and J by 1 base, with 11 bases between. The CDR3 covers 14 residues. The CDR3 loop is CASNIAGSNQPQHF. Written as DNA, the CDR3 is TGTGCCAGCAACATTGCGGGGAGCAATCAGCCCCAGCATTTT.

This clonotype has only a few counts. CDR3 sequence: CASSFERPSYNEQFF. The DNA of the CDR3 is TGTGCCAGCAGTTTTGAGAGGCCCTCCTACAATGAGCAGTTCTTC. The chain links TRBV28 to TRBJ2-1; D is uncertain. V was clipped by 3 bases and J by 0 bases, with 9 bases between them. The CDR3 sequence is 15 residues long. Germline V CDR1 and CDR2: MDHEN, SYDVKM. The whole variable domain, filled in from reference TRBV28 and TRBJ2-1, reads DVKVTQSSRYLVKRTGEKVFLECVQDMDHENMFWYRQDPGLGLRLIYFSYDVKMKEKGDIPEGYSVSREKKERFSLILESASTNQTSMYLCASSFERPSYNEQFFGPGTRLTVL.

The V gene is TRBV3-1, the J gene TRBJ1-1; D is perhaps TRBD1 (6 bases). The CDR3 length is 13 residues. From germline, CDR1 is LGHDT and CDR2 YNNKEL (reference sequence). Trimming shortened V by 0 bases and J by 9 bases, and 11 bases separated the two germline ends. The CDR3 nucleotides are TGTGCCAGCAGCCAAGATTGGCAGGGGCAAGCTTTCTTT. It specifies CASSQDWQGQAFF.

At least ten counts were recorded for this clonotype. The chain recombines TRBV4-3 with TRBJ2-1; D not certain. Trimming left V 0 bases short and J 6 bases short, with 9 bases between. The CDR3 is 14 amino acids. CDR1 and CDR2 (germline): LGHNA, YSLEER. DNA for the CDR3: TGCGCCAGCAGCCAAGATCGGCCATCCAATGAGCAGTTCTTC. Amino acid sequence: CASSQDRPSNEQFF.

This clonotype was recorded a few times. The chain uses TRBV19 and TRBJ1-4; D is ambiguous. V dropped 7 bases and J dropped 8 bases, with 20 bases sitting between them. CDR1 LNHDA and CDR2 SQIVND come from the germline V gene (reference sequence). CDR3 length: 15 amino acids. The CDR3 nucleotides read TGTGCCAGTACTTGGCGGCGAGGGTTAAGCGAAAAACTGTTTTTT. Encoded protein: CASTWRRGLSEKLFF.

On this clonotype itself: One end of the junction varies from germline; a read error may be responsible. The chain combines TRBV7-2 with TRBJ1-4; D might be TRBD1 (6 bases). The CDR3 length is 14 residues. Germline V gene lookup returns CDR1 SGHTA and CDR2 FQGNSA. CDR3 protein: CARSFKQGGEKLFF. In nucleotides, the CDR3 is TGTGCCCGCAGCTTCAAACAGGGTGGCGAAAAACTGTTTTTT. Filled out from reference TRBV7-2 and TRBJ1-4, the complete variable domain reads GAGVSQSPSNKVTEKGKDVELRCDPISGHTALYWYRQSLGQGLEFLIYFQGNSAPDKSGLPSDRFSAERTGGSVSTLTIQRTQQEDSAVYLCARSFKQGGEKLFFGSGTQLSVL.

This clonotype was observed a handful of times. This chain links TRBV5-1 with TRBJ1-1; unclear D gene. The V end lost 0 bases, the J end lost 3 bases, and 12 bases lay between the germline ends. This CDR3 comprises 15 residues. Per germline, CDR1 SGHRS and CDR2 YFSETQ. The CDR3 reads CASSLGRADDTEAFF. Written as DNA, the CDR3 is TGCGCCAGCAGCTTGGGTAGGGCAGATGACACTGAAGCTTTCTTT. Variable domain in full (rest from reference TRBV5-1 and TRBJ1-1): KAGVTQTPRYLIKTRGQQVTLSCSPISGHRSVSWYQQTPGQGLQFLFEYFSETQRNKGNFPGRFSGRQFSNSRSEMNVSTLELGDSALYLCASSLGRADDTEAFFGQGTRLTVV.

Comments on this clonotype: This could be a read error, since a much larger clone is one nucleotide away. This chain connects TRBV6-1 to TRBJ2-7; TRBD1 might be the D (5 bases). The germline gives CDR1 MNHNS, CDR2 SASEGT. The CDR3 loop spans 12 amino acids. With 6 bases removed from V and 2 bases from J, the gap between germline ends came to 8 bases. The CDR3 DNA is TGTGCCAGCAGGACAGTAACCTACGAGCAGTACTTC. It is translated as CASRTVTYEQYF.

The chain combines TRBV6-1 with TRBJ1-6; 9 nucleotides line up with TRBD1. V gave up 8 bases and J gave up 7 bases; unmatched junction bases: 6. This CDR3 spans 14 amino acids. CDR1 is MNHNS, CDR2 SASEGT, per germline. CDR3 sequence: CASRGTGRNSPLHF. Here the CDR3 DNA reads TGTGCCAGCCGAGGGACAGGGAGGAATTCACCCCTCCACTTT.

The CDR3 DNA follows: TGTGCCATCAGTGAGTCGGGAACCAACCCGAGAAGAACCGCTTTCGGGCAGTACTTC. It yields the protein CAISESGTNPRRTAFGQYF. This chain links TRBV10-3 with TRBJ2-7; unclear D gene. This CDR3 comprises 19 residues. V dropped 0 bases and J dropped 9 bases, with 30 bases sitting between them. Germline V lookup: CDR1 ENHRY, CDR2 SYGVKD.

This chain connects TRBV20-1 to TRBJ2-7, with a tentative D call TRBD1 (6 bases). Trimming pared 6 bases from V and 0 bases from J, leaving 12 bases between. CDR3 length: 13 residues. Per germline, CDR1 DFQATT and CDR2 SNEGSKA (reference sequence). The chain's CDR3 is CSAPGQSSYEQYF. The DNA for the CDR3 is TGCAGTGCCCCCGGACAGAGCTCCTACGAGCAGTACTTC.

CDR3 amino acids: CASSQVVSGAGANVLTF. The CDR3 DNA reads TGCGCCAGCAGCCAAGTGGTATCAGGGGCTGGGGCCAACGTCCTGACTTTC. This chain connects TRBV4-1 to TRBJ2-6, with a weak D call TRBD1 (6 bases). The CDR3 is 17 residues long. The germline V gene encodes CDR1 MGHRA and CDR2 YSYEKL. Trimming cost V 1 base and J 2 bases, with 12 bases left between them.